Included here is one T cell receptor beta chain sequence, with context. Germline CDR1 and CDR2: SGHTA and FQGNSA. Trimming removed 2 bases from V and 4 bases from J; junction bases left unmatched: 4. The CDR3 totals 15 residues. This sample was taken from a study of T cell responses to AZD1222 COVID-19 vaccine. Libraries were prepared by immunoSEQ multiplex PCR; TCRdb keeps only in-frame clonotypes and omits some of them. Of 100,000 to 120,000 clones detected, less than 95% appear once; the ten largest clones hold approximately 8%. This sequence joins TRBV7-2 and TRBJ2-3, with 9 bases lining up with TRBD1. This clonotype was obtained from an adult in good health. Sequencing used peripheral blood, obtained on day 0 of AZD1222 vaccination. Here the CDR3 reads CASSLLTGGADTQYF. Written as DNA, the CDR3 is TGTGCCAGCAGCTTACTGACAGGGGGGGCAGATACGCAGTATTTT.